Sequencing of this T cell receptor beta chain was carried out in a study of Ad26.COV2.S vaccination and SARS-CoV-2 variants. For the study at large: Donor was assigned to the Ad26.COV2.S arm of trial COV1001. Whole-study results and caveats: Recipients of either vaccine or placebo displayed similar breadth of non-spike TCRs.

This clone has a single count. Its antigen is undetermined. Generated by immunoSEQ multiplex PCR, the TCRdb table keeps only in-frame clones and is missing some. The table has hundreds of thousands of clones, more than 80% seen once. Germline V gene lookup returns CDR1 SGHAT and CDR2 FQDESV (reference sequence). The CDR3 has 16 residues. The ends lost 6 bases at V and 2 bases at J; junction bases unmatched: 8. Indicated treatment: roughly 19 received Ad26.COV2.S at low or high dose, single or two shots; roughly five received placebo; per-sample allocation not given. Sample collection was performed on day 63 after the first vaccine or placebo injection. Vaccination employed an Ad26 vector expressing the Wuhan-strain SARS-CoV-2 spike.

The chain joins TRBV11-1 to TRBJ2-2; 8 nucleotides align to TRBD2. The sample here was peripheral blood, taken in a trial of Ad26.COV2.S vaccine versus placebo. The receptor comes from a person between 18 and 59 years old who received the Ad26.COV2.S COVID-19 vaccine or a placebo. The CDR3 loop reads CASSPQGLGNTGELFF. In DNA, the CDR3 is TGTGCCAGCAGTCCCCAGGGACTAGGAAACACCGGGGAGCTGTTTTTT.